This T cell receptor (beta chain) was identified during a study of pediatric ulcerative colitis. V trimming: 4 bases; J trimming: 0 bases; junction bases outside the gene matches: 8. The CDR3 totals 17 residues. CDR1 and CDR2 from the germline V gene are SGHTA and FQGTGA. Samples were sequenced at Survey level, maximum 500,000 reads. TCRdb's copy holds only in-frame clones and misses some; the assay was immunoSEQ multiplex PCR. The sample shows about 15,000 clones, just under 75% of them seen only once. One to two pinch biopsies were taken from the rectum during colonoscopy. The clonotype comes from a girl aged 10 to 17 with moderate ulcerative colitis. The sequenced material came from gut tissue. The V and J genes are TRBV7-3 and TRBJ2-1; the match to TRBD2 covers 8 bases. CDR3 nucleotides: TGTGCCAGCAGCTCTGTATGGCGGGAGGACTCCTACAATGAGCAGTTCTTC. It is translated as CASSSVWREDSYNEQFF.